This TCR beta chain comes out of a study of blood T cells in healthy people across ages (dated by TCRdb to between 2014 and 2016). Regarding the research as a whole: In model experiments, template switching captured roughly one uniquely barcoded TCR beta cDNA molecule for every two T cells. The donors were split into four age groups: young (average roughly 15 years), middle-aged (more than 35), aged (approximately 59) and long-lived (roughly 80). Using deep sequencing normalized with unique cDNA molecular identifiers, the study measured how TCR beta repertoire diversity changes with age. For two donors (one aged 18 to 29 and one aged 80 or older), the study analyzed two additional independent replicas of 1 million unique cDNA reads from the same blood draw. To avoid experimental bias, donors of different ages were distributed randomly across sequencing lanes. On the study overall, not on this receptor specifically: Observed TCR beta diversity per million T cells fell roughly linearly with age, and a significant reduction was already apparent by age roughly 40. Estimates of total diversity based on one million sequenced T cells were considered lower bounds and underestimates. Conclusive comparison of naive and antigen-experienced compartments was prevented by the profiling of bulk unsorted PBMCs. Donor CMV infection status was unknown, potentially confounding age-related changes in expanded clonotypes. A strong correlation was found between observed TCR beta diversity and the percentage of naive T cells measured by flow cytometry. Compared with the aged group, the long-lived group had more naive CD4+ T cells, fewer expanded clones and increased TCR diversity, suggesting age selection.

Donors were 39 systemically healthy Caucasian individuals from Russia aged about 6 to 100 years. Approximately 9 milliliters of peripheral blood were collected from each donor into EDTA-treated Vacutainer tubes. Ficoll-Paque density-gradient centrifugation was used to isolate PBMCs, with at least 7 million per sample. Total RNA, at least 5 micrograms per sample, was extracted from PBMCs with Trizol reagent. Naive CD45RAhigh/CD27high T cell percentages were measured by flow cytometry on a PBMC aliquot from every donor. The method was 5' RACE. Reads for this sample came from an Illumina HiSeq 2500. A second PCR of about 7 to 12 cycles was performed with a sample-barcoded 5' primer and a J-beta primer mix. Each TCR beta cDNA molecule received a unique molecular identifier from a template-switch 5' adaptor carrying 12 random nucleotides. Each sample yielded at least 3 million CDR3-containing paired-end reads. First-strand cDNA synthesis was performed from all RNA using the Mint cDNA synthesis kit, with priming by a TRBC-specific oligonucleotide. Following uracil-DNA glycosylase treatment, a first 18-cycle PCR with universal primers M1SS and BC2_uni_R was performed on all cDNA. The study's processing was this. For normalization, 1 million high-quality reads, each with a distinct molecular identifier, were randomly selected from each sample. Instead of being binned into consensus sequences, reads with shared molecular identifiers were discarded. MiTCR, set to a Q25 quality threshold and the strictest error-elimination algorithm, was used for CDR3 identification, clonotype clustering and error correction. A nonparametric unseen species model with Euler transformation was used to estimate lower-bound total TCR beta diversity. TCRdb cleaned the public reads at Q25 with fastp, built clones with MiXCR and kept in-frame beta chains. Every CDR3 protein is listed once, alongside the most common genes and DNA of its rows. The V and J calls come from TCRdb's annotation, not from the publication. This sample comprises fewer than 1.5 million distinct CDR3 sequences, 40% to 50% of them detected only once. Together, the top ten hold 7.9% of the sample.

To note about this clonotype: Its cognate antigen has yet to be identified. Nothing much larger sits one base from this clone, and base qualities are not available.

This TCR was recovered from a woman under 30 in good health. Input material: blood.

The CDR3 region: CASSLAAGTGLHNEQFF. The nucleotide sequence is TGCGCCAGCAGCTTGGCCGCCGGGACTGGCTTACACAATGAGCAGTTCTTC. This receptor chain uses TRBV5-1 and TRBJ2-1; TRBD2 is a possible D gene, resting on 6 matching bases. V is pared back by 0 bases and J by 5 bases, with 18 bases lying between the germline termini. CDR1 and CDR2 were assigned from the germline V gene as SGHRS and YFSETQ. CDR3 length: 17 amino acids, cysteine to phenylalanine. This entry keeps only the CDR3 DNA: 51 bases, framed from base 1.